These T cell receptor beta chains were read from a single sample in a study of tumor and adjacent non-tumor tissue in lung cancer. Using its own MiXCR run on the multiplex PCR reads, TCRdb lists one record per CDR3 protein. The table includes 120,000 or so distinct CDR3 sequences, under 90% detected once. What was sequenced was lung tumor tissue. The receptors were sampled from a man between 70 and 80 years old with non-small cell lung cancer. Each CDR3 is given with its conserved first and last residue. The D gene is left open where the match is weak. Expanded clones are given a class, and other clones once, few, many or no size at all.

j_call | clone_size | d_call | v_call | cdr3_nt | cdr3_aa
TRBJ2-1 | - | - | TRBV10-3 | TGTGCCATCAGAAGGGCGGGACAGAGATACAATCAGCAGTTCTTC | CAIRRAGQRYNQQFF
TRBJ2-1 | - | - | TRBV11-2 | - | CASSSVGTGNINELFF
TRBJ1-5 | - | - | TRBV20-1 | TGCAGTGCCCGGGACGGACTGCAGAATCCGCCTCAGCATTTT | CSARDGLQNPPQHF
TRBJ2-1 | few | TRBD2 | TRBV7-3 | TGTGCCAGCAGCTTAAACCCCCCAGGACTAGCGGGAGGGGGCTCCTACAATGAGCAGTTCTTC | CASSLNPPGLAGGGSYNEQFF
TRBJ1-1 | once | - | TRBV12-3/TRBV12-4 | TGTGTCAGTAAGGGATGGGACACTGAAGCTTTCTTC | CVSKGWDTEAFF
TRBJ2-2 | - | - | TRBV28 | TGTGGCAGCAGTTTAAAGGGCTCGAACACCGGGGAGCCGTTTTTT | CGSSLKGSNTGEPFF
TRBJ2-6 | once | - | TRBV6-1 | TGTGCTAGCAATACAGGCTCTGAGGCCAACGTCCTGACTTTC | CASNTGSEANVLTF
TRBJ2-3 | - | - | TRBV11-3 | TGTGCCAACAGTTTAGAAGTGGTCGGGGTAGATATGCAGTATTTT | CANSLEVVGVDMQYF
TRBJ2-5 | - | TRBD2 | TRBV6-1 | TGTTCCAGCAGTAACCAAGGGAGGGATCTGGGGTCAGAGACCCAGTATTTC | CSSSNQGRDLGSETQYF
TRBJ2-2 | - | TRBD2 | TRBV12-3/TRBV12-4 | TGTGCCAGCAGTTTTTCCTTAGGACTAGCGCCCGGGGAGCTGTTATTT | CASSFSLGLAPGELLF
TRBJ1-2 | - | - | TRBV4-3 | TGCGCCAGCAGCCGAGGACAAGGGAACTGTGGCTACACCTTC | CASSRGQGNCGYTF